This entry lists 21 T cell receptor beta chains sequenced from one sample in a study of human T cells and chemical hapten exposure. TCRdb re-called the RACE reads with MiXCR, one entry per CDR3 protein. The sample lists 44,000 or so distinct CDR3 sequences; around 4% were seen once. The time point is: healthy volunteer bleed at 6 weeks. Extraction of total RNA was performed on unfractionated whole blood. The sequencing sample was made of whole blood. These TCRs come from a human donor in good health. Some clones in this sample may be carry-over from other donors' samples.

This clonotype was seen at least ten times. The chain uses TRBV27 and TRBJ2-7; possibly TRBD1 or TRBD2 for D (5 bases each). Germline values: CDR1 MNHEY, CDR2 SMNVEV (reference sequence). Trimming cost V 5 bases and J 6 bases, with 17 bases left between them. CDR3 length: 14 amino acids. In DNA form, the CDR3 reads TGTGCCAGCAGTAACGGTGGGACCCCTGGCGAGCAGTACTTC. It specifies CASSNGGTPGEQYF.

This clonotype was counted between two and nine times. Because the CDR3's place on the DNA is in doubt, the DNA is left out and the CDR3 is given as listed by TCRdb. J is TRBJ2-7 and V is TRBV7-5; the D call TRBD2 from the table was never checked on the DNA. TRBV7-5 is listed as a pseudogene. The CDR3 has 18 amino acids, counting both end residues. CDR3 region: CISVSEGGSGSGRGEQYF.

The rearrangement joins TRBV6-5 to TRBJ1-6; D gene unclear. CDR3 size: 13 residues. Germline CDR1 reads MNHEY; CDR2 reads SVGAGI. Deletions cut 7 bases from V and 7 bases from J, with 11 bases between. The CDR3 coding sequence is TGTGCCAGCACCCCTCACGGGAATTCACCCCTCCACTTT. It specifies CASTPHGNSPLHF.

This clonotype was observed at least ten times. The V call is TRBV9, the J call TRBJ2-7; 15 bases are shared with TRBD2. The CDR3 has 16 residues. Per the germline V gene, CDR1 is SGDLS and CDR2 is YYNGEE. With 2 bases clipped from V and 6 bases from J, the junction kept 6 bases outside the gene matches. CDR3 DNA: TGTGCCAGCAGCGTTAGGACTAGCGGGAGGGCCATCGAGCAGTACTTC. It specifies CASSVRTSGRAIEQYF.

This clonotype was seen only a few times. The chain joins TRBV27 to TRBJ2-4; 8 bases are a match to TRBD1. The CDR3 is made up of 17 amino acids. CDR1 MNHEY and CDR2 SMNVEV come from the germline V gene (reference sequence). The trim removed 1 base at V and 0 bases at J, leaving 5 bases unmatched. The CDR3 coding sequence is TGTGCCAGCAGTTTATATGGGACAGGACTAGCCAAAAACATTCAGTACTTC. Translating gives CASSLYGTGLAKNIQYF.

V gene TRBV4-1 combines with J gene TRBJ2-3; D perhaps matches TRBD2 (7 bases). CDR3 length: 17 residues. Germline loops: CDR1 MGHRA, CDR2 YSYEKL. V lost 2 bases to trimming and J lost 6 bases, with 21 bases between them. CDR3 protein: CASSQSGGGGAADTQYF. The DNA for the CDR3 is TGCGCCAGCAGCCAATCAGGAGGGGGGGGAGCAGCCGATACGCAGTATTTT.

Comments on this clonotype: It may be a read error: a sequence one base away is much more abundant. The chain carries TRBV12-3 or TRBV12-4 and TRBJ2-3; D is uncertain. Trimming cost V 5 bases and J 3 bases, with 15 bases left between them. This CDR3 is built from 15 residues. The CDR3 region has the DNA TGTGCCAGCAGTCCTAGGTTGATAGGAACAGATACGCAGTATTTT. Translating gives CASSPRLIGTDTQYF.

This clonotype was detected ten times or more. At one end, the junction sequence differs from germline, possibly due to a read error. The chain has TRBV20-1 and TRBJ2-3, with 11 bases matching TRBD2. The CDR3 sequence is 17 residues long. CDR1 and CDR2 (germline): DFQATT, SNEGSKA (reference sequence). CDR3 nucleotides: TGCAGTGCTAGAGGGGGGACTAGCGGAGGGGGCACTGATACGCAGTATTTT. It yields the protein CSARGGTSGGGTDTQYF.

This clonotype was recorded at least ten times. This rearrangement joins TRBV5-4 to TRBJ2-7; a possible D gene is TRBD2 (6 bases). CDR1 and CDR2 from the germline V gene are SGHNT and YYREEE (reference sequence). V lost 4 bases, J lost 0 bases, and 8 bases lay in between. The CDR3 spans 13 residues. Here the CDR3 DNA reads TGTGCCAGCAGCCCGACTAGCTCCTACGAGCAGTACTTC. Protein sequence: CASSPTSSYEQYF.

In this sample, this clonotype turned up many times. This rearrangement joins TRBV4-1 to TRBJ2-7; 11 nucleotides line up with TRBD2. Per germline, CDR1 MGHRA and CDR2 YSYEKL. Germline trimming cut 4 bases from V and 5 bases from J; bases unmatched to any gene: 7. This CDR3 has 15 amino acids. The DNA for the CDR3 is TGCGCCAGCAGCCCGATGCTAGCGGGAGGTGACGAGCAGTACTTC. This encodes CASSPMLAGGDEQYF.

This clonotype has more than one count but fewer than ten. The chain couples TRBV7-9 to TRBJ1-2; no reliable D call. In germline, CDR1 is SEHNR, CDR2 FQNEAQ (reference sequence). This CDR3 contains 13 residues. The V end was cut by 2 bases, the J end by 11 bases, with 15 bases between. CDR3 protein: CASSLSGQSIYTF. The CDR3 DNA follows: TGTGCCAGCAGCTTATCTGGTCAGAGTATTTACACCTTC.

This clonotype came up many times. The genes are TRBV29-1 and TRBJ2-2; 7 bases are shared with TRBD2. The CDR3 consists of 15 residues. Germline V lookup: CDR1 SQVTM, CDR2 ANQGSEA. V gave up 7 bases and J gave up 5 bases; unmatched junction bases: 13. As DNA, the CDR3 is TGCAGCGCCGCCGGGGGGACGGTAAAAACCGGGGAGCTGTTTTTT. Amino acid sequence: CSAAGGTVKTGELFF.

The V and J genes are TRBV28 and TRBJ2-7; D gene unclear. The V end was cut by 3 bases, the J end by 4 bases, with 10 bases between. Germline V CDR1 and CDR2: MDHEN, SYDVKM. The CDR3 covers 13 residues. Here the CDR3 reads CASSLQEGYEQYF. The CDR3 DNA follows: TGTGCCAGCAGTTTGCAGGAAGGTTACGAGCAGTACTTC.

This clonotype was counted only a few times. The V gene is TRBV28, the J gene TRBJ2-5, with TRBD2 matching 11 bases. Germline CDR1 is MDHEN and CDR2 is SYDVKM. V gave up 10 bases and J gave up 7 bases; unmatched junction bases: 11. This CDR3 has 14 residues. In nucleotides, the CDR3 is TGTGCCACCCGACTAGCGGGGTCACCTTGGACCCAGTACTTC. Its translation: CATRLAGSPWTQYF. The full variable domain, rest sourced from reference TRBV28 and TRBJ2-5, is DVKVTQSSRYLVKRTGEKVFLECVQDMDHENMFWYRQDPGLGLRLIYFSYDVKMKEKGDIPEGYSVSREKKERFSLILESASTNQTSMYLCATRLAGSPWTQYFGPGTRLLVL.

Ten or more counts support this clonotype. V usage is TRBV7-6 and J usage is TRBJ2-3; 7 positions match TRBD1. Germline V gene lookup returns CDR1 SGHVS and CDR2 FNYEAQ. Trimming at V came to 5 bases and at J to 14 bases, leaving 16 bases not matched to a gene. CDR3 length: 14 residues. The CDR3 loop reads CASSHQYRGPAVYF. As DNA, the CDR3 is TGTGCCAGCAGCCACCAGTATAGGGGGCCCGCGGTGTATTTT.

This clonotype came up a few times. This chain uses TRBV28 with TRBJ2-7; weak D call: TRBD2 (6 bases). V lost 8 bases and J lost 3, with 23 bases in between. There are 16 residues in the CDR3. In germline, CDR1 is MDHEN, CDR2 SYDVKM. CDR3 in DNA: TGTGCCAGCCAGGTTGTCGGGGGAGCGGAGAGCTACGAGCAGTACTTC. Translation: CASQVVGGAESYEQYF.

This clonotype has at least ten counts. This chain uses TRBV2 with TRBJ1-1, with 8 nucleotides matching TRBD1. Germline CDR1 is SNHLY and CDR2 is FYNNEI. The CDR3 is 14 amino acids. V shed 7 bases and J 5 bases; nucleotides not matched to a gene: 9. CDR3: CASKNRGGETEAFF. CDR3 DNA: TGTGCCAGCAAAAACAGGGGGGGGGAGACTGAAGCTTTCTTT.

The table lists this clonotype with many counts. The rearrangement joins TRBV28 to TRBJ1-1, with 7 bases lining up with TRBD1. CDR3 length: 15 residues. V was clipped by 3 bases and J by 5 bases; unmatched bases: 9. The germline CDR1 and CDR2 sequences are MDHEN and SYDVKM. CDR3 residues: CASSLRGGVLTEAFF. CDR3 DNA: TGTGCCAGCAGTTTGAGAGGGGGCGTTTTAACTGAAGCTTTCTTT.

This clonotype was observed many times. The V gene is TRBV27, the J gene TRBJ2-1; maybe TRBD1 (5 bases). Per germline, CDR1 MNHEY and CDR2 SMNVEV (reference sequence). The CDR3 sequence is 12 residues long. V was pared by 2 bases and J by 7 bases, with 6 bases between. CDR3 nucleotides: TGTGCCAGCAGTTTACAGGGTAATGAGCAGTTCTTC. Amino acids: CASSLQGNEQFF.

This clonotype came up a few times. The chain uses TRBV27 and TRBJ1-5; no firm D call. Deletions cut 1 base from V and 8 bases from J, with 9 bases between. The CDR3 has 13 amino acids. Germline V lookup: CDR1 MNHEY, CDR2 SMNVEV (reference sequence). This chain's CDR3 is CASSLYPREPQHF. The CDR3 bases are TGTGCCAGCAGTTTATACCCGCGTGAGCCCCAGCATTTT.

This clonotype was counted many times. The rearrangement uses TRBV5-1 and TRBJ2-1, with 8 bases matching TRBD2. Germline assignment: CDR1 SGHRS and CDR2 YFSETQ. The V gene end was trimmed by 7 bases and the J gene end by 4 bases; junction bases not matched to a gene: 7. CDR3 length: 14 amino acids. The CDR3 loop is CASQEKRGYNEQFF. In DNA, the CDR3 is TGCGCCAGCCAGGAGAAGCGGGGGTACAATGAGCAGTTCTTC.